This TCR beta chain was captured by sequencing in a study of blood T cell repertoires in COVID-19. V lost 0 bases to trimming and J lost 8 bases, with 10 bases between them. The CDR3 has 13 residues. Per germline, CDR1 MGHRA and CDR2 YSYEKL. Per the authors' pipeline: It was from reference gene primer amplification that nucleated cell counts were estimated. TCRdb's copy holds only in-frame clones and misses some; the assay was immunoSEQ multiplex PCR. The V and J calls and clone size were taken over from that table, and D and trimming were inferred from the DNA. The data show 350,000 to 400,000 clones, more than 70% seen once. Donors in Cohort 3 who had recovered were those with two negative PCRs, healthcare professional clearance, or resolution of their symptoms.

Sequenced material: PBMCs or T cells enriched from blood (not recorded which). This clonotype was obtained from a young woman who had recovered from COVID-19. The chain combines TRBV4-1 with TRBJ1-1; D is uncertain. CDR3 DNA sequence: TGCGCCAGCAGCCAAGACAATCTGAGGGAAGCTTTCTTT. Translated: CASSQDNLREAFF.